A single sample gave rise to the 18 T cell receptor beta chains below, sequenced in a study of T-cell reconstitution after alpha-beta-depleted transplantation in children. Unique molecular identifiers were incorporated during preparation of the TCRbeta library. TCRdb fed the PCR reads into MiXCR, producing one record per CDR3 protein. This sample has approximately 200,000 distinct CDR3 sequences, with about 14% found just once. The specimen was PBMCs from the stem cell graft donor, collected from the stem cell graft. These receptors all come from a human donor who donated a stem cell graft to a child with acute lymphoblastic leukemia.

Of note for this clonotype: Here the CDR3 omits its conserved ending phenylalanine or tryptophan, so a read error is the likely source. In nucleotides, the CDR3 is TGTGCCAGCAGTTTTTCGGGACTAGCGTACAATGAGCAGTTCTCC. The encoded protein is CASSFSGLAYNEQFS. J is TRBJ2-1 and V is TRBV12-3 or TRBV12-4, with TRBD2 matching over 10 bases. J gave up 4 bases and V 3 bases, and 3 bases lay outside the gene matches. CDR3 length: 15 residues.

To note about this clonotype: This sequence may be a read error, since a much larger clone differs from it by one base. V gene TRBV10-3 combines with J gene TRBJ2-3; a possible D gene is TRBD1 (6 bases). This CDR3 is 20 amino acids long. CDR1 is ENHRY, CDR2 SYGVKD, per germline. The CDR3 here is CAVSEQPPGQGGQSTDTQYF. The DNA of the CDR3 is TGTGCCGTCAGTGAGCAGCCTCCGGGACAAGGCGGACAGAGCACAGATACGCAGTATTTT.

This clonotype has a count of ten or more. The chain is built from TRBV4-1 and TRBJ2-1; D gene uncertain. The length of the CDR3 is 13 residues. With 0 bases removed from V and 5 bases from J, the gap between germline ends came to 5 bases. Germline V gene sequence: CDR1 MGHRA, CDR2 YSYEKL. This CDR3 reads CASSQDRNNEQFF. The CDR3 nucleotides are TGCGCCAGCAGCCAAGATAGGAACAATGAGCAGTTCTTC.

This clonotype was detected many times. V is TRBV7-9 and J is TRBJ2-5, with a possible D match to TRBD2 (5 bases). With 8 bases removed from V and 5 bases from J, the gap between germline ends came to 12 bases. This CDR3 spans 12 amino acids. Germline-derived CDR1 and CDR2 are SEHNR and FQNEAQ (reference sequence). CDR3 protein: CASGRAGETQYF. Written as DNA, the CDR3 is TGTGCCAGCGGGCGGGCTGGTGAGACCCAGTACTTC.

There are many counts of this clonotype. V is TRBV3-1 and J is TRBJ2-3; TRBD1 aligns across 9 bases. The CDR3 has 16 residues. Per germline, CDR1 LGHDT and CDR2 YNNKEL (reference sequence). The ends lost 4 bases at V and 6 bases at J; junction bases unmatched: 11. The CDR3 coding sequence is TGTGCCAGCAGCCCCCCCGACAGGGGGAGTTCGGATACGCAGTATTTT. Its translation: CASSPPDRGSSDTQYF.

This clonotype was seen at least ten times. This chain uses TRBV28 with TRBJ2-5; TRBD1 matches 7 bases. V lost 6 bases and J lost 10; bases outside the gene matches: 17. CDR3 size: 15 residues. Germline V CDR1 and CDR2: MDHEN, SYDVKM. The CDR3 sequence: CASRTTGAHREGQYF. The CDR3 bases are TGTGCCAGCAGAACAACAGGGGCCCACCGGGAAGGCCAGTACTTC.

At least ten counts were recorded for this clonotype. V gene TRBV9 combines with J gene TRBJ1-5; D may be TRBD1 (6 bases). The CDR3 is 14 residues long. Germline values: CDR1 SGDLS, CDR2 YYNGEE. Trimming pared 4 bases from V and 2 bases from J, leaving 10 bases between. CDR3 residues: CASSPRGGNQPQHF. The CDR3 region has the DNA TGTGCCAGCAGCCCCAGGGGCGGCAATCAGCCCCAGCATTTT.

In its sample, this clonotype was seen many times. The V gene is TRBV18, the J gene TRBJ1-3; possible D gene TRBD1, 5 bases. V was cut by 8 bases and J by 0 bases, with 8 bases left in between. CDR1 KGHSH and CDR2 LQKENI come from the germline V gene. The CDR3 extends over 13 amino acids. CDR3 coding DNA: TGTGCCAGCCGGGGGACCTCTGGAAACACCATATATTTT. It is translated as CASRGTSGNTIYF.

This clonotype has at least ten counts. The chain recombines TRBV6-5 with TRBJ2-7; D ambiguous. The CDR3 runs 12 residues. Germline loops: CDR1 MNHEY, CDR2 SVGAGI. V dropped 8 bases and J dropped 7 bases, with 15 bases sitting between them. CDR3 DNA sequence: TGTGCCAGCTCCGGCTCTGTTCGAGAGCAGTACTTC. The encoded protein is CASSGSVREQYF.

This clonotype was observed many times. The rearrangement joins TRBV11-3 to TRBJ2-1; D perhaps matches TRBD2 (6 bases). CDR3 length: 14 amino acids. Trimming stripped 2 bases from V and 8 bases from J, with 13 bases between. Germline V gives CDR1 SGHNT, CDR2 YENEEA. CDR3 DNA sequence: TGTGCCAGCAGCTTAAATAGCGGAGGCGATGAGCAGTTCTTC. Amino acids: CASSLNSGGDEQFF.

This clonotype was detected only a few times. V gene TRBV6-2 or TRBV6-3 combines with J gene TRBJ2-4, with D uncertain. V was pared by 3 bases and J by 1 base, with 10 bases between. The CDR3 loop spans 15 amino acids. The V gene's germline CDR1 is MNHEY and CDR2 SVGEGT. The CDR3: CASSYFSPAKNIQYF. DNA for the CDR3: TGTGCCAGCAGTTATTTCTCGCCCGCCAAAAACATTCAGTACTTC.

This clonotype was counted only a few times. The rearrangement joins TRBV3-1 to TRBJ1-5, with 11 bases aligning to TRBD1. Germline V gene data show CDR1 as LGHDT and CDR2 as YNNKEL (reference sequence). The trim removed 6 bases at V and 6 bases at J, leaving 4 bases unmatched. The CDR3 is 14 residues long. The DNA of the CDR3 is TGTGCCAGCAGTCCGGGGACAGGGGGTCAGCCCCAGCATTTT. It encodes CASSPGTGGQPQHF.

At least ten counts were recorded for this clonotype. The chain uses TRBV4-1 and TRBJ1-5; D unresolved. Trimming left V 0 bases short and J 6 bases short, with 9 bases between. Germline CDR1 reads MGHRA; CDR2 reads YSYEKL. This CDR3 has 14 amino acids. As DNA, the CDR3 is TGCGCCAGCAGCCAAGACAGTCTCTCTCAGCCCCAGCATTTT. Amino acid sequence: CASSQDSLSQPQHF.

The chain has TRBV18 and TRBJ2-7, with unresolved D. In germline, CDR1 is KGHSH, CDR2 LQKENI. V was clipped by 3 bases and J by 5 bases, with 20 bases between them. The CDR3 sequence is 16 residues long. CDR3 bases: TGTGCCAGCTCACCCCGGATGAAAGCTTCGTCGGACGAGCAGTACTTC. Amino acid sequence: CASSPRMKASSDEQYF.

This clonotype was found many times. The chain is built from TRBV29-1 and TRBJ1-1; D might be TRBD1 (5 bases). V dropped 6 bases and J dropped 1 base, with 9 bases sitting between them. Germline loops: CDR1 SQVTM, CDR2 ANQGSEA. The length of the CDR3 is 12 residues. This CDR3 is CSVGEPNTEAFF. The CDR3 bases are TGCAGCGTAGGGGAACCGAACACTGAAGCTTTCTTT.

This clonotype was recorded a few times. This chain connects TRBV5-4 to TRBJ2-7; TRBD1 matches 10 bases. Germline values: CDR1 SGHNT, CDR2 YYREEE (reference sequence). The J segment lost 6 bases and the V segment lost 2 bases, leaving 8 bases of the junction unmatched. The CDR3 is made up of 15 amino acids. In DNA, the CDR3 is TGTGCCAGCAGCTTTATGGGACAGGGGAAGGGCGAGCAGTACTTC. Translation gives CASSFMGQGKGEQYF.

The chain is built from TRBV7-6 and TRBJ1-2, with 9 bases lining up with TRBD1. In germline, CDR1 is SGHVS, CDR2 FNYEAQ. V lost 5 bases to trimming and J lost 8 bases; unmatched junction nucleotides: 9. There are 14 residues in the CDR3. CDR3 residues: CASSGGQGQEGYTF. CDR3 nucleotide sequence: TGTGCCAGCAGCGGCGGACAGGGGCAGGAGGGCTACACCTTC.

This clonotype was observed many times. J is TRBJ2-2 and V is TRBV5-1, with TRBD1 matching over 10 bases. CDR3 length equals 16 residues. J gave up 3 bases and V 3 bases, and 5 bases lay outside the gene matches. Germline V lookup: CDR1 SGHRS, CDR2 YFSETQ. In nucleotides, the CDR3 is TGCGCCAGCAGCTCAGGACAGGGGGACGACACCGGGGAGCTGTTTTTT. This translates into CASSSGQGDDTGELFF. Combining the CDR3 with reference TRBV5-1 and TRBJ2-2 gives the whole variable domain KAGVTQTPRYLIKTRGQQVTLSCSPISGHRSVSWYQQTPGQGLQFLFEYFSETQRNKGNFPGRFSGRQFSNSRSEMNVSTLELGDSALYLCASSSGQGDDTGELFFGEGSRLTVL.